Sequencing of this TCR beta chain was carried out in a study of blood T cells in healthy people across ages. General study points: Long-lived donors carried more naive CD4+ cells and greater diversity than aged donors. Without sorted subsets, naive and antigen-experienced compartments could not be conclusively compared. A strong correlation between TCR beta diversity and naive T cell percentage was seen.

Remarks on this clonotype: Antigen unknown. The conserved phenylalanine or tryptophan is not found at the CDR3 terminus, so this likely reflects a read error.

The second PCR ran about 6 to 11 cycles with a sample-barcoded 5' primer and J-beta primers. One entry per CDR3 protein, called by TCRdb with MiXCR from the 5' RACE reads. The sample consists of 1.5 million to 2 million distinct CDR3 sequences, 30% to 40% of them appearing once. Germline loops: CDR1 SGHTA, CDR2 FQGTGA. This CDR3 comprises 13 residues. The trim removed 8 bases at V and 7 bases at J, leaving 5 bases unmatched. The people who gave samples were healthy Caucasians from Russia, aged 6 to 90. The chain couples TRBV7-3 to TRBJ2-1; 10 positions match TRBD1. The TCR originated in a human donor in good health. The sample consisted of blood. The CDR3 protein is CASGPGQGNEQFC. In DNA form, the CDR3 reads TGTGCCAGCGGACCGGGACAGGGGAATGAGCAGTTCTGC.